These 21 T cell receptor beta chains originate from one sample sequenced in a study of blood T cell repertoires in COVID-19. Profiled with immunoSEQ multiplex PCR; TCRdb holds only in-frame clones, not every one. The sample has under 500,000 clones, around 88% seen once. What was sequenced was peripheral blood. The source is a woman younger than 45 with acute or convalescent COVID-19.

This chain joins TRBV10-1 and TRBJ2-4, with TRBD2 identical over 9 bases. CDR3 length: 16 amino acids. Per the germline V gene, CDR1 is WNHNN and CDR2 is SYGVQD (reference sequence). V shed 0 bases and J 5 bases; nucleotides not matched to a gene: 5. CDR3 protein: CASSESAGGPENIQYF. The CDR3 DNA reads as TGCGCCAGCAGTGAGTCGGCGGGGGGGCCCGAAAACATTCAGTACTTC.

CDR3 in DNA: TGTGCCAGCAGTCCGGGACTTAATTTGGTGCAGTTCTTC. It codes for CASSPGLNLVQFF. V is TRBV12-3 or TRBV12-4 and J is TRBJ2-1, with TRBD2 as a possible D gene (6 bases). The CDR3 sequence is 13 residues long. V lost 5 bases, J lost 12 bases, and 17 bases lay in between.

In this sample, this clone turned up once. The J gene is TRBJ2-2, the V gene TRBV18; 7 nucleotides agree with TRBD1. Germline trimming cut 3 bases from V and 2 bases from J; bases unmatched to any gene: 3. Germline V gene sequence: CDR1 KGHSH, CDR2 LQKENI. This CDR3 has 15 amino acids. CDR3 sequence reads: CASSPGTVNTGELFF. The DNA for the CDR3 is TGTGCCAGCTCACCTGGGACAGTAAACACCGGGGAGCTGTTTTTT.

The chain recombines TRBV10-3 with TRBJ1-2, with 8 bases identical to TRBD1. With 6 bases clipped from V and 6 bases from J, the junction kept 9 bases outside the gene matches. The CDR3 sequence is 14 residues long. Germline CDR1 and CDR2: ENHRY and SYGVKD. The CDR3: CAISMTGEGHGYTF. The CDR3 DNA is TGTGCCATCAGCATGACAGGGGAAGGCCATGGCTACACCTTC.

As for this clone: Other DNA sequences within the sample encode an identical CDR3. The rearrangement links TRBV18 to TRBJ1-2; D is possibly TRBD1 (5 bases). Germline assignment: CDR1 KGHSH and CDR2 LQKENI. V was clipped by 2 bases and J by 1 base, with 8 bases between them. There are 14 residues in the CDR3. The CDR3 loop is CASSPDRLNYGYTF. Written as DNA, the CDR3 is TGTGCCAGCTCACCAGACAGACTTAACTATGGCTACACCTTC.

The table lists this clone with a count of one. CDR3 in DNA: TGTGCCAGCATTACGGCGGGACAGGGGAGAGAAAAACTGTTTTTT. Amino acids: CASITAGQGREKLFF. This sequence joins TRBV28 and TRBJ1-4, with TRBD1 identical over 10 bases. The junction had 10 bases not matched to a gene; V was cut back by 7 bases and J by 8 bases. CDR3 length: 15 amino acids. Looked up from germline, CDR1 is MDHEN and CDR2 is SYDVKM.

The V and J genes are TRBV6-5 and TRBJ2-7, with D perhaps matching TRBD1 (6 bases). The V and J ends lost 2 bases and 0 bases respectively, with 14 bases between them. Germline V gene sequence: CDR1 MNHEY, CDR2 SVGAGI. CDR3 length: 16 residues. The CDR3 sequence: CASSYKSQGPSYEQYF. The DNA of the CDR3 is TGTGCCAGCAGTTACAAGTCGCAGGGGCCCTCCTACGAGCAGTACTTC.

This chain connects TRBV20-1 to TRBJ1-2; TRBD1 matches 9 bases. V dropped 3 bases and J dropped 5; count of bases not matched to a gene: 4. The CDR3 is 13 amino acids. Germline V gives CDR1 DFQATT, CDR2 SNEGSKA (reference sequence). CDR3 protein: CSASEQGAYGYTF. The CDR3 coding sequence is TGCAGTGCTAGTGAACAGGGGGCGTATGGCTACACCTTC.

This sequence joins TRBV11-2 and TRBJ1-1, with a possible D match to TRBD1 (5 bases). CDR3 length equals 13 residues. V was shortened by 5 bases and J by 7 bases, with 14 bases between the two germline ends. In germline, CDR1 is SGHAT, CDR2 FQNNGV. The CDR3 sequence is CASSRQLQGEAFF. The CDR3 DNA is TGTGCCAGCAGCCGACAGCTACAAGGTGAAGCTTTCTTT. The full variable domain, with the rest looked up from reference TRBV11-2 and TRBJ1-1, is EAGVAQSPRYKIIEKRQSVAFWCNPISGHATLYWYQQILGQGPKLLIQFQNNGVVDDSQLPKDRFSAERLKGVDSTLKIQPAKLEDSAVYLCASSRQLQGEAFFGQGTRLTVV.

A remark on this clone: An end of the junction differs from the germline gene, which may be a read error. V and J are TRBV7-9 and TRBJ1-1, with 8 bases lining up with TRBD1. This CDR3 has 14 amino acids. CDR1 and CDR2 from the germline V gene are SEHNR and FQNEAQ (reference sequence). DNA of the CDR3: TGTGCCAGCAGCGGGAGGACAGGGAACGCTGAAGCTTTCTTT. Translation: CASSGRTGNAEAFF.

V gene TRBV5-1 combines with J gene TRBJ2-5; 12 nucleotides match TRBD2. V lost 1 base to trimming and J lost 4 bases; unmatched junction nucleotides: 8. The CDR3 consists of 17 residues. CDR1 and CDR2 from the germline V gene are SGHRS and YFSETQ. CDR3 coding DNA: TGCGCCAGCAGCTTGTCTCCTAGCGGGGGGGCCCGAGAGACCCAGTACTTC. It is translated as CASSLSPSGGARETQYF.

CDR3 in amino acids: CASSERTSGRIYEQYF. The CDR3 bases are TGTGCCAGCAGTGAAAGAACTAGCGGGCGAATCTACGAGCAGTACTTC. The chain combines TRBV6-1 with TRBJ2-7; TRBD2 matches 9 bases. This CDR3 spans 16 amino acids. Germline CDR1 is MNHNS and CDR2 is SASEGT. The J segment lost 3 bases and the V segment lost 2 bases, leaving 8 bases of the junction unmatched.

This clone was seen just once. The chain joins TRBV15 to TRBJ1-2; maybe TRBD1 (6 bases). V lost 2 bases and J 4 bases, leaving 17 bases between the germline ends. Per germline, CDR1 LNHNV and CDR2 YYDKDF (reference sequence). The CDR3 sequence is 16 residues long. CDR3 residues: CATSRYDIGDIYGYTF. The CDR3 nucleotides are TGTGCCACCAGCAGATACGACATAGGGGACATCTATGGCTACACCTTC. Together with reference TRBV15 and TRBJ1-2, the CDR3 gives the full variable domain: DAMVIQNPRYQVTQFGKPVTLSCSQTLNHNVMYWYQQKSSQAPKLLFHYYDKDFNNEADTPDNFQSRRPNTSFCFLDIRSPGLGDTAMYLCATSRYDIGDIYGYTFGSGTRLTVV.

The genes are TRBV5-6 and TRBJ2-7, with D perhaps TRBD2 (5 bases). The CDR3 extends over 16 amino acids. The germline V and J ends were trimmed by 0 bases and 3 bases, with 16 bases remaining between them. Germline CDR1 reads SGHDT; CDR2 reads YYEEEE. CDR3 in amino acids: CASSLEAGGPRYEQYF. The CDR3 coding sequence is TGTGCCAGCAGCTTGGAGGCGGGTGGTCCGCGCTACGAGCAGTACTTC.

Concerning this clone itself: The same CDR3 is also encoded by other DNA sequences in this sample. This rearrangement joins TRBV6-1 to TRBJ1-5, with D hard to call. The length of the CDR3 is 14 residues. Germline V gives CDR1 MNHNS, CDR2 SASEGT. Trimming pared 1 base from V and 2 bases from J, leaving 6 bases between. CDR3 nucleotides: TGTGCCAGCAGTGAAGGGGCAGGCAATCAGCCCCAGCATTTT. Translation gives CASSEGAGNQPQHF.

This clone has a single count. CDR3 region: CATRQGSTGELFF. The CDR3 DNA follows: TGTGCCACCAGACAGGGCAGCACCGGGGAGCTGTTTTTT. V usage is TRBV24-1 and J usage is TRBJ2-2; TRBD1 might be the D (6 bases). The CDR3 is 13 amino acids. Germline assignment: CDR1 KGHDR and CDR2 SFDVKD. The germline V and J ends were trimmed by 7 bases and 4 bases, with 9 bases remaining between them.

The chain employs TRBV9 and TRBJ2-3; D possibly corresponds to TRBD1 (6 bases). CDR1 is SGDLS and CDR2 is YYNGEE in the germline V gene. V lost 2 bases to trimming and J lost 4 bases, with 23 bases between them. This CDR3 is built from 18 residues. The CDR3 sequence is CASSVNRELVSFPDTQYF. The CDR3 DNA reads TGTGCCAGCAGCGTTAACAGGGAGTTAGTTAGTTTTCCAGATACGCAGTATTTT.

The V and J genes are TRBV9 and TRBJ2-1; TRBD2 aligns across 8 bases. CDR3 length: 16 residues. The J segment lost 2 bases and the V segment lost 3 bases, leaving 7 bases of the junction unmatched. CDR1 is SGDLS, CDR2 YYNGEE, per germline. This CDR3 reads CASSALLAGTYNEQFF. DNA for the CDR3: TGTGCCAGCAGCGCACTTCTAGCGGGTACCTACAATGAGCAGTTCTTC.

The CDR3 region is CASSLQGEQFF. The CDR3 DNA is TGTGCCAGCAGCCTACAGGGGGAGCAGTTCTTC. The gene calls are TRBV28 and TRBJ2-1, with 7 positions matching TRBD1. The germline gives CDR1 MDHEN, CDR2 SYDVKM. The V gene end was trimmed by 6 bases and the J gene end by 10 bases; junction bases not matched to a gene: 3. The CDR3 is 11 residues long.

J is TRBJ2-5 and V is TRBV6-2 or TRBV6-3, with TRBD1 identical over 9 bases. The CDR3 length is 16 residues. Germline-derived CDR1 and CDR2 are MNHEY and SVGEGT. Unmatched junction bases numbered 10, after V lost 4 bases and J lost 4 bases. The chain's CDR3 is CASSSQRTGVVETQYF. CDR3 in DNA: TGTGCCAGCAGTTCTCAGAGGACAGGGGTTGTAGAGACCCAGTACTTC.

V usage is TRBV10-3 and J usage is TRBJ2-5; 7 bases fit TRBD2. Germline V gene lookup returns CDR1 ENHRY and CDR2 SYGVKD. The V gene end was trimmed by 2 bases and the J gene end by 3 bases; junction bases not matched to a gene: 9. This CDR3 contains 16 residues. CDR3 residues: CAISESRASGKETQYF. The DNA of the CDR3 is TGTGCCATCAGTGAGAGCCGGGCTAGCGGAAAAGAGACCCAGTACTTC.